This TCR beta chain comes out of a study of CD4+ T cells in melanoma. General study findings and limits: CD8+ T cell, macrophage and B cell function reportedly correlated with neoantigen-specific CD4+ T cells.

TCRdb's table, derived via immunoSEQ multiplex PCR, lists solely in-frame clones and lacks some. The table has 9,500 to 12,000 clones, 68% seen once; the top ten hold approximately 10%. Germline lookup yields CDR1 MNHNY and CDR2 SVGAGI (reference sequence). The CDR3 length is 13 residues. Trimming stripped 6 bases from V and 8 bases from J, with 16 bases between. Regarding this clone: Antigen unknown.

This sequence originates from a human donor with melanoma. This sequence joins TRBV6-6 and TRBJ1-2; D is unclear. The sequencing input was cells from a culture (not recorded whether cultured in vitro). CDR3 region: CASRGQSYSGYTF. CDR3 sequence (DNA): TGTGCCAGCAGGGGCCAATCCTACTCGGGCTACACCTTC.